The rows below give T cell receptor beta chains drawn from one sample of a study of cytomegalovirus exposure and HLA in healthy donors. The table came from immunoSEQ multiplex PCR; TCRdb's copy has only in-frame clones and leaves some out. The repertoire consists of 150,000 to 200,000 clones, with roughly 83% occurring once and the leading ten covering about 1.6%. The sequenced sample consisted of PBMCs. These receptors all stem from a woman aged 45 to 65 in good health and CMV-seronegative. The CDR3 runs from the conserved cysteine through the conserved F or W. The order of the fields is clone size, J gene, V gene, D gene, CDR3 DNA, CDR3 protein. A D gene is named only where the DNA matches it firmly. Not every row has a clone size; where given, it reads once, few, many or a size class.

>.|TRBJ1-5|TRBV9|.
TGTGCCAGCAGCGGGGGGGTTCCCCATCAGCCCCAGCATTTT
CASSGGVPHQPQHF
>.|TRBJ1-2|TRBV11-2|.
TGTGCCAGCAGCCCCAGCCGACAGAATCCTTATGGCTACACCTTC
CASSPSRQNPYGYTF
>once|TRBJ2-5|TRBV19|TRBD2
TGTGCCAGTTCTAGCGGGAGGGGGGAGACCCAGTACTTC
CASSSGRGETQYF
>few|TRBJ2-1|TRBV28|TRBD2
TGTGCCACCATGGGGCTAGCGGGAGGGGCCTACAATGAGCAGTTCTTC
CATMGLAGGAYNEQFF
>.|TRBJ2-1|TRBV2|.
TGTGCCAGCAGTGAAGGTACAGGGCGGAACTACAATGAGCAGTTCTTC
CASSEGTGRNYNEQFF
>.|TRBJ2-7|TRBV28|TRBD1
TGTGCCAGCAGTACGGGACAGGGAACCCCCTACGAGCAGTACTTC
CASSTGQGTPYEQYF
>.|TRBJ1-2|TRBV6-1|.
TGTGCCAGCAGTGAAGCTTATCGCTATGGCTACACCTTC
CASSEAYRYGYTF
>few|TRBJ2-1|TRBV6-5|TRBD2
TGTGCCAGCAGCGGACGGGGGGAGGGCCGCGATGAGCAGTTCTTC
CASSGRGEGRDEQFF
>.|TRBJ2-2|TRBV28|.
TGTGCCAGCAGTTTACTAGCCGGGGAGCTGTTTTTT
CASSLLAGELFF
>.|TRBJ1-5|TRBV9|.
TGTGCCAGCAGCGTGGGGGGGGCGGGCAATCAGCCCCAGCATTTT
CASSVGGAGNQPQHF
>.|TRBJ2-5|TRBV11-2|TRBD2
TGTGCCAGCAGCTTAAGGCCCATAGCGGGGGTAGGAGAGACCCAGTACTTC
CASSLRPIAGVGETQYF
>.|TRBJ1-1|TRBV29-1|.
TGCAGCGTTTTAAAAGGGAGGACTGAAGCTTTCTTT
CSVLKGRTEAFF
>.|TRBJ2-7|TRBV7-9|TRBD1
TGTTCCAGCAGCAACCGGGACAGGGAATATTTCTACGAGCAGTACTTC
CSSSNRDREYFYEQYF
>.|TRBJ2-7|TRBV4-1|TRBD1
TGCGCCAGCAGCCTCCCGGACAGGGACAACTACGAGCAGTACTTC
CASSLPDRDNYEQYF
>.|TRBJ1-5|TRBV10-3|.
TGTGCCATCAGTGCGGGTAATAGCAATCAGCCCCAGCATTTT
CAISAGNSNQPQHF
>once|TRBJ2-1|TRBV7-2|TRBD1
TGTGCCAGCAGAACGGACAGGGCCTCCTTCAATGAGCAGTTCTTC
CASRTDRASFNEQFF
>.|TRBJ1-1|TRBV11-3|.
TGTGCCAGCAGCCGTGGAGGACAGATGAACACTGAAGCTTTCTTT
CASSRGGQMNTEAFF
>.|TRBJ2-2|TRBV7-2|TRBD1
TGTGCCAGCAGCTCAACAACGAGGGGGCCCACCGGGGAGCTGTTTTTT
CASSSTTRGPTGELFF
>.|TRBJ2-7|TRBV7-9|.
TGTGCCAGCAGCTCCCCTCGAACGCAGATTTATAACGAGCAGTACTTC
CASSSPRTQIYNEQYF
>.|TRBJ2-7|TRBV5-1|.
TGCGCCAGCAGCCCCGCAGGGGTCCACTACGAGCAGTACTTC
CASSPAGVHYEQYF
>.|TRBJ1-6|TRBV10-3|TRBD1
TGTGCCACTTCGACAGGGGGGGGGAGGGTACCCCTCCACTTT
CATSTGGGRVPLHF
>few|TRBJ1-3|TRBV2|TRBD1
TGTGCCAGCAGTCGTTTACAGGGGGCGACTGGAAACACCATATATTTT
CASSRLQGATGNTIYF
>.|TRBJ1-1|TRBV19|TRBD1
TGTGCCAGCAGGACAGGGATGAACACTGAAGCTTTCTTT
CASRTGMNTEAFF
>.|TRBJ2-1|TRBV11-3|TRBD1
TGTGCCAGCAGCTTGGTGGGACAGGGAATCAAGGAGCAGTTCTTC
CASSLVGQGIKEQFF
>once|TRBJ1-1|TRBV7-2|.
TGTGCCAGCAGCTTAGTGGGAGGGTGGGGTGAAGCTTTCTTT
CASSLVGGWGEAFF
>once|TRBJ2-2|TRBV7-9|TRBD2
TGTGCCAGCAGTCAAGCCGGGACTAGAAGGAGCACCGGGGAGCTGTTTTTT
CASSQAGTRRSTGELFF
>.|TRBJ1-3|TRBV4-3|.
TGCGCCAGCAGCCAAGAAATCGGGGTTCGTAACACCATATATTTT
CASSQEIGVRNTIYF
>.|TRBJ2-2|TRBV25-1|TRBD1
TGTGCCAGCAGTGAACAGGGGGCGCGGGTCGGGGAGCTGTTTTTT
CASSEQGARVGELFF
>.|TRBJ1-3|TRBV18|.
TGTGCCAGCTCAGGACAGAGTAGTGGAAACACCATATATTTT
CASSGQSSGNTIYF
>.|TRBJ2-5|TRBV5-5|.
TGTGCCAGCAGCAATACTCGGACAGGGAGGGGGTCAGAGACCCAGTACTTC
CASSNTRTGRGSETQYF
>.|TRBJ2-3|TRBV9|TRBD1
TGTGCCAGCAGCTCTGGACAGGGGCTCACAGATACGCAGTATTTT
CASSSGQGLTDTQYF
>.|TRBJ1-2|TRBV7-2|TRBD1
TGTGCCAGCAGCCTCGACAGGGGAGGGGCCTATGGCTACACCTTC
CASSLDRGGAYGYTF
>.|TRBJ2-7|TRBV4-3|.
TGCGCCAGCAGCCAAGCTATTCGCGGCAACTACGAGCAGTACTTC
CASSQAIRGNYEQYF
>.|TRBJ1-1|TRBV7-9|.
TGTGCCAGTACATCTGGGAACACTGAAGCTTTCTTT
CASTSGNTEAFF
>.|TRBJ1-4|TRBV9|.
TGTGCCAGCAGCGTAGGGGCAAAGAATGAAAAACTGTTTTTT
CASSVGAKNEKLFF
>once|TRBJ2-2|TRBV5-1|.
TGCGCCAGCAGCTTGGTCCCAGGGAAGGACGGGGAGCTGTTTTTT
CASSLVPGKDGELFF
>.|TRBJ2-5|TRBV9|TRBD2
TGTGCCAGCAGCGTAGCCGAGCGGGGGGGATACCAAGAGACCCAGTACTTC
CASSVAERGGYQETQYF
>.|TRBJ2-5|TRBV7-3|.
TGTGCCAGCAGCCTAGGCGCAGGGATGACCCAGTACTTC
CASSLGAGMTQYF
>.|TRBJ1-1|TRBV29-1|.
TGCAGCGTTGGGGAAACTCAGACGGGGAAGGCTGAAGCTTTCTTT
CSVGETQTGKAEAFF
>.|TRBJ1-1|TRBV30|.
TGTGCCTGGAGTCTGTGGGGCCGCGCTGAAGCTTTCTTT
CAWSLWGRAEAFF
>.|TRBJ1-4|TRBV28|TRBD1
TGTGCCAGCAGTTTGGGAAACCAGGGGGCTAATGAAAAACTGTTTTTT
CASSLGNQGANEKLFF
>.|TRBJ1-4|TRBV7-9|.
TGTGCCAGCAACAGCGGGGGGCGGGTCACTAATGAAAAACTGTTTTTT
CASNSGGRVTNEKLFF
>.|TRBJ2-1|TRBV18|.
TGTGCCAGCTCACCCAAGGGAGAATGGTTGGGCAATGAGCAGTTCTTC
CASSPKGEWLGNEQFF
>.|TRBJ1-5|TRBV28|TRBD1
TGTGCCAGCAGGACCCGACAGGGGACAAACTATGGCAATCAGCCCCAGCATTTT
CASRTRQGTNYGNQPQHF
>.|TRBJ1-1|TRBV18|.
TGTGCCAGCTCACCCGATGGGCAGCATGAAGCTTTCTTT
CASSPDGQHEAFF
>.|TRBJ2-7|TRBV9|.
TGTGCCAGCAGCGTAGTCCCCGACAGCTACGAGCAGTACTTC
CASSVVPDSYEQYF
>.|TRBJ2-3|TRBV29-1|TRBD2
TGCAGCGTTAGCGGACTAGCGGAGTCCCCAGATACGCAGTATTTT
CSVSGLAESPDTQYF
>.|TRBJ2-7|TRBV28|TRBD2
TGTGCCAGCAGTTTTGGCGGGAGAAGGGACGAGCAGTACTTC
CASSFGGRRDEQYF
>.|TRBJ2-1|TRBV5-4|TRBD2
TGTGCCAGCAGCTTGGTGCGGGGGGGCCCGAGTGAGCAGTTCTTC
CASSLVRGGPSEQFF
>few|TRBJ1-1|TRBV6-6|TRBD1
TGTGCCAGCGTCGGACAGGGTAAGACTGAAGCTTTCTTT
CASVGQGKTEAFF
>.|TRBJ2-5|TRBV9|.
TGTGCCAGCAGCCTCTCCCAAGCGGACCGGACCCAGTACTTC
CASSLSQADRTQYF
>.|TRBJ1-5|TRBV5-8|TRBD1
TGTGCCAGCAGCTGGGGGGACAGGGGCAATCAGCCCCAGCATTTT
CASSWGDRGNQPQHF
>.|TRBJ1-2|TRBV4-3|.
TGCGCCAGCAGCCAAGAAGGGCAGGGCGGCTATGGCTACACCTTC
CASSQEGQGGYGYTF
>.|TRBJ2-5|TRBV7-9|TRBD1
TGTGCCAGCAGCTTAGGACAGGGAAACGGAGAGACCCAGTACTTC
CASSLGQGNGETQYF
>.|TRBJ2-3|TRBV11-2|.
TGTGCCAGCAGCCGGCTAGCAAGAACAGATACGCAGTATTTT
CASSRLARTDTQYF